The 13 T cell receptor beta chains reported below all come from one sample, sequenced in a study of T cells after yellow fever vaccination. TCRdb re-called the 5' RACE reads with MiXCR, one entry per CDR3 protein. The sample contains 400,000 or so distinct CDR3 sequences, around 20% of which appear only once. Sequencing was performed on PBMCs, taken before the yellow fever booster vaccination. The source is a man younger than 35 who received the YFV17D yellow fever vaccine.

This clonotype has a count of ten or more. The CDR3 DNA follows: TGTGCCAGCAGACTGACAGGGGTCAGCGAGCAGTACTTC. It encodes CASRLTGVSEQYF. The genes are TRBV12-3 or TRBV12-4 and TRBJ2-7; 8 positions agree with TRBD1. CDR3 size: 13 residues. J was trimmed by 6 bases and V by 6 bases; bases with no gene match: 7.

This clonotype has just a few counts. The rearrangement uses TRBV6-5 and TRBJ2-5; D not certain. CDR3 length: 11 residues. The V end was cut by 7 bases, the J end by 2 bases, with 5 bases between. Germline CDR1 MNHEY, CDR2 SVGAGI. This chain's CDR3 is CASKVQETQYF. The CDR3 coding sequence is TGTGCCAGCAAAGTTCAAGAGACCCAGTACTTC.

The chain recombines TRBV10-3 with TRBJ1-1; maybe TRBD1 (6 bases). Germline V gives CDR1 ENHRY, CDR2 SYGVKD. The CDR3 sequence is 15 residues long. Between the trimmed V and J ends, which lost 0 bases and 5 bases, there was a span of 13 bases. For the CDR3, the DNA is TGTGCCATCAGTGAGTCCCCAGGGGTAGGGACTGAAGCTTTCTTT. Amino acid sequence: CAISESPGVGTEAFF.

The chain uses TRBV7-3 and TRBJ2-2; D unresolved. Germline CDR1 is SGHTA and CDR2 is FQGTGA. This CDR3 contains 12 residues. V gave up 6 bases and J gave up 4 bases, with 6 bases separating them. CDR3 sequence: CASSRVTGELFF. The CDR3 DNA follows: TGTGCCAGCAGTCGGGTCACCGGGGAGCTGTTTTTT.

The rearrangement links TRBV6-1 to TRBJ1-6; D ambiguous. The CDR3 loop spans 14 amino acids. V gave up 2 bases and J gave up 3 bases, with 5 bases separating them. The germline gives CDR1 MNHNS, CDR2 SASEGT. Here the CDR3 reads CASSEQYYNSPLHF. Written as DNA, the CDR3 is TGTGCCAGCAGTGAACAGTACTATAATTCACCCCTCCACTTT.

The rearrangement links TRBV4-1 to TRBJ1-1; D remains unclear. Between the trimmed V and J ends, which lost 3 bases and 1 base, there was a span of 3 bases. CDR1 and CDR2 from the germline V gene are MGHRA and YSYEKL. The CDR3 is made up of 12 amino acids. The DNA for the CDR3 is TGCGCCAGCAGCCACCCGAACACTGAAGCTTTCTTT. The encoded protein is CASSHPNTEAFF.

The genes are TRBV29-1 and TRBJ1-2, with 9 bases aligning to TRBD1. The CDR3 has 14 amino acids. Germline V lookup: CDR1 SQVTM, CDR2 ANQGSEA. V lost 2 bases, J lost 5 bases, and 6 bases stayed unmatched. DNA for the CDR3: TGCAGCGTTGAACCGAACAGGGGGCCTTATGGCTACACCTTC. The encoded protein is CSVEPNRGPYGYTF.

The chain recombines TRBV18 with TRBJ2-5, with D possibly matching TRBD2 (6 bases). CDR1 and CDR2 from the germline V gene are KGHSH and LQKENI. The CDR3 extends over 14 amino acids. Trimming shortened V by 6 bases and J by 5 bases, and 16 bases separated the two germline ends. The CDR3 DNA reads as TGTGCCAGCTCGGCGGGATCTAGAGGGGAGACCCAGTACTTC. The encoded protein is CASSAGSRGETQYF.

This clonotype has more than one count but fewer than ten. V is TRBV4-3 and J is TRBJ1-5, with 7 bases that match TRBD1. Trimming removed 4 bases from V and 10 bases from J; junction bases left unmatched: 10. Per the germline V gene, CDR1 is LGHNA and CDR2 is YSLEER. The CDR3 contains 14 residues. For the CDR3, the DNA is TGCGCCAGCAGCCCGCAGGGGGTAGGGCACCCCCAGCATTTT. It encodes CASSPQGVGHPQHF.

This rearrangement joins TRBV28 to TRBJ2-1, with a possible D match to TRBD2 (5 bases). The CDR3 loop spans 15 amino acids. Trimming stripped 8 bases from V and 0 bases from J, with 14 bases between. Germline lookup yields CDR1 MDHEN and CDR2 SYDVKM. CDR3 loop: CASVPADSSYNEQFF. Written as DNA, the CDR3 is TGTGCCAGCGTACCAGCGGATAGCTCCTACAATGAGCAGTTCTTC. Complete variable domain (other parts from reference TRBV28 and TRBJ2-1): DVKVTQSSRYLVKRTGEKVFLECVQDMDHENMFWYRQDPGLGLRLIYFSYDVKMKEKGDIPEGYSVSREKKERFSLILESASTNQTSMYLCASVPADSSYNEQFFGPGTRLTVL.

The chain uses TRBV7-2 and TRBJ2-1; D not certain. Germline CDR1 is SGHTA and CDR2 is FQGNSA. The CDR3 loop spans 16 amino acids. With 1 base removed from V and 0 bases from J, the gap between germline ends came to 10 bases. CDR3 sequence: CASSLEPSPSYNEQFF. CDR3 nucleotide sequence: TGTGCCAGCAGCTTAGAACCCTCTCCCTCCTACAATGAGCAGTTCTTC. The full variable domain, rest sourced from reference TRBV7-2 and TRBJ2-1, is GAGVSQSPSNKVTEKGKDVELRCDPISGHTALYWYRQSLGQGLEFLIYFQGNSAPDKSGLPSDRFSAERTGGSVSTLTIQRTQQEDSAVYLCASSLEPSPSYNEQFFGPGTRLTVL.

The chain uses TRBV20-1 and TRBJ1-2; TRBD1 aligns across 9 bases. The length of the CDR3 is 13 residues. The V and J ends lost 2 bases and 8 bases, in that order; junction bases with no gene match: 6. The germline V gene has CDR1 DFQATT and CDR2 SNEGSKA (reference sequence). DNA for the CDR3: TGCAGTGCTAGACTTACAGGGGGCCTAGGCTACACCTTC. This codes for CSARLTGGLGYTF.

This clonotype was recorded many times. The chain uses TRBV18 and TRBJ2-6, with D tentatively TRBD1 (5 bases). Germline V lookup: CDR1 KGHSH, CDR2 LQKENI. Trimming removed 8 bases from V and 4 bases from J, with 15 bases in between. The CDR3 contains 15 residues. The CDR3 spells CASSPDSSGANVLTF. CDR3 DNA: TGTGCCAGCAGTCCTGACAGCTCCGGGGCCAACGTCCTGACTTTC. Full variable domain (missing parts from reference TRBV18 and TRBJ2-6): NAGVMQNPRHLVRRRGQEARLRCSPMKGHSHVYWYRQLPEEGLKFMVYLQKENIIDESGMPKERFSAEFPKEGPSILRIQQVVRGDSAAYFCASSPDSSGANVLTFGAGSRLTVL.